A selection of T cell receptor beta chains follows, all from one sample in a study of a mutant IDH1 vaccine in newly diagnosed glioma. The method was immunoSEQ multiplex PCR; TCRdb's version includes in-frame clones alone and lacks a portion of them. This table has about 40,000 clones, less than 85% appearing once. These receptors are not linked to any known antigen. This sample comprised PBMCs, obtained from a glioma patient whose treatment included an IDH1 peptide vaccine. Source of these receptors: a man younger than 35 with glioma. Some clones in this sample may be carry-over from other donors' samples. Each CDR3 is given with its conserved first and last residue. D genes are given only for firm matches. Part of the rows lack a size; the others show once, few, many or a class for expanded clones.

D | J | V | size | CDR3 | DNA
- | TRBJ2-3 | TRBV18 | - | CASSPNGGPDTQYF | TGTGCCAGCTCACCAAACGGGGGCCCAGATACGCAGTATTTT
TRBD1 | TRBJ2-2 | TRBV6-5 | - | CASSYRGTGGHGELFF | TGTGCCAGCAGTTACAGAGGTACAGGGGGCCACGGGGAGCTGTTTTTT
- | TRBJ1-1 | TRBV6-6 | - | CASRSGIGNTEAFF | TGTGCCAGCAGGTCGGGGATTGGGAACACTGAAGCTTTCTTT
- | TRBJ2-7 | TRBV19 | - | CASSTFNGAYEQYF | TGTGCCAGTAGTACGTTTAATGGGGCCTACGAGCAGTACTTC
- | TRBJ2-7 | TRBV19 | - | CASSTRGGSYEQYF | TGTGCCAGTAGCACCAGGGGCGGGTCGTACGAGCAGTACTTC
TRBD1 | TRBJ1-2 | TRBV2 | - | CASSWTGNYGYTF | TGTGCCAGCAGTTGGACAGGGAACTATGGCTACACCTTC
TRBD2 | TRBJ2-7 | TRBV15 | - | CATSRQNSGRAYEQYF | TGTGCCACCAGCAGGCAGAATAGCGGGAGGGCCTACGAGCAGTACTTC
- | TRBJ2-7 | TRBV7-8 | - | CASSPRSTGTYEQYF | TGTGCCAGCAGCCCCCGATCGACAGGAACCTACGAGCAGTACTTC
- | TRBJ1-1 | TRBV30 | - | CAWSGRWKNTEAFF | TGTGCCTGGAGTGGCCGTTGGAAGAACACTGAAGCTTTCTTT
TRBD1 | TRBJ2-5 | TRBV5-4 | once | CASSFPRAGGFETQYF | TGTGCCAGCAGCTTTCCCAGGGCAGGGGGCTTCGAGACCCAGTACTTC
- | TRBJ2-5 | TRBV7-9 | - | CASSLSPGQETQYF | TGTGCCAGCAGCTTGTCCCCTGGGCAAGAGACCCAGTACTTC
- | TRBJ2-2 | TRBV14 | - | CASSQIAALNTGELFF | TGTGCCAGCAGCCAGATAGCGGCATTAAACACCGGGGAGCTGTTTTTT
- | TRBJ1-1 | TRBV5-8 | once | CASSSQGGLFRAFF | TGTGCCAGCAGCTCCCAAGGGGGACTCTTCCGAGCTTTCTTT
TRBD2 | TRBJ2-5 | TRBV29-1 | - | CSAQTSRGGGETQYF | TGCAGCGCCCAAACCTCGCGGGGGGGTGGGGAGACCCAGTACTTC
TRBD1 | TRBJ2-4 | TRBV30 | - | CAWISQDRGLKGKNIQYF | TGTGCCTGGATATCCCAGGACAGGGGGCTTAAGGGGAAAAACATTCAGTACTTC
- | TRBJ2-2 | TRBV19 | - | CASSRGTVNTGELFF | TGTGCCAGTAGTCGCGGGACAGTGAACACCGGGGAGCTGTTTTTT